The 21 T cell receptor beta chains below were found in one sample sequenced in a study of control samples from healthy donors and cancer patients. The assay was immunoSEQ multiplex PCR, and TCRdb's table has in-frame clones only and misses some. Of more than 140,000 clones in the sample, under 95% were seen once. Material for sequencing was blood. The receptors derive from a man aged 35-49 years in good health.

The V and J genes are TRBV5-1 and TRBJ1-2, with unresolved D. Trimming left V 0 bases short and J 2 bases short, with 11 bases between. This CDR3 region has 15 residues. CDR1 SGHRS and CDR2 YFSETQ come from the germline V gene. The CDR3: CASSLGRNTNYGYTF. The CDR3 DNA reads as TGCGCCAGCAGCTTGGGGCGGAACACCAACTATGGCTACACCTTC.

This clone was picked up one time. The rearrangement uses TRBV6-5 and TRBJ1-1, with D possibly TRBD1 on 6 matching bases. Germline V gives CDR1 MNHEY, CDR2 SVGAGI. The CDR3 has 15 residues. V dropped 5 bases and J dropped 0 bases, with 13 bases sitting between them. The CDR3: CASSPWTAMNTEAFF. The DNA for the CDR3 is TGTGCCAGCAGTCCGTGGACAGCTATGAACACTGAAGCTTTCTTT.

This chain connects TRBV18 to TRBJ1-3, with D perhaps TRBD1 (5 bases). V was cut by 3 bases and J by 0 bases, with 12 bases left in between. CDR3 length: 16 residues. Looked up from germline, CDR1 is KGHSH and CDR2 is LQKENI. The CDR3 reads CASSPVDSNSGNTIYF. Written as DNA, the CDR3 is TGTGCCAGCTCACCCGTTGACAGTAACTCTGGAAACACCATATATTTT.

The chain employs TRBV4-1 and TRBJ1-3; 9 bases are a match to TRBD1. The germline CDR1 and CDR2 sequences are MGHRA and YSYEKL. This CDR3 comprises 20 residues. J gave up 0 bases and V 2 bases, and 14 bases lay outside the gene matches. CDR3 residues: CASSQNSPGQGLSSGNTIYF. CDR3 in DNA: TGCGCCAGCAGCCAAAACTCCCCGGGACAGGGACTAAGCTCTGGAAACACCATATATTTT.

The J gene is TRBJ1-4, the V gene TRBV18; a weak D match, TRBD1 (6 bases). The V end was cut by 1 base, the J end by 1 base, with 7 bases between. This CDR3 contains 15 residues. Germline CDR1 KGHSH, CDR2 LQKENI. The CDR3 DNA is TGTGCCAGCTCACCACTCAGGGGAACTAATGAAAAACTGTTTTTT. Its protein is CASSPLRGTNEKLFF.

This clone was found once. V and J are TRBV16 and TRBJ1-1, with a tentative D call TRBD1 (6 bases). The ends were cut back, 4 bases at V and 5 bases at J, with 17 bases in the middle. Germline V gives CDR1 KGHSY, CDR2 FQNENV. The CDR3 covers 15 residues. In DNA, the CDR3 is TGTGCCAGCAGCCCCCCGGGGGCAGGGCGAACTGAAGCTTTCTTT. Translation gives CASSPPGAGRTEAFF. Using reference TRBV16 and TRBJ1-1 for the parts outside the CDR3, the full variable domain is GEEVAQTPKHLVRGEGQKAKLYCAPIKGHSYVFWYQQVLKNEFKFLISFQNENVFDETGMPKERFSAKCLPNSPCSLEIQATKLEDSAVYFCASSPPGAGRTEAFFGQGTRLTVV.

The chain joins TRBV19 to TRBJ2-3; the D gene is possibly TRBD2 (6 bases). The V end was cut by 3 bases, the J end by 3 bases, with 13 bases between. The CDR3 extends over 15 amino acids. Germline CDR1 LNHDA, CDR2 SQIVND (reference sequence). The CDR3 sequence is CASSITRGSTDTQYF. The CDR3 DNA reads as TGTGCCAGTAGTATTACCCGGGGGAGTACAGATACGCAGTATTTT.

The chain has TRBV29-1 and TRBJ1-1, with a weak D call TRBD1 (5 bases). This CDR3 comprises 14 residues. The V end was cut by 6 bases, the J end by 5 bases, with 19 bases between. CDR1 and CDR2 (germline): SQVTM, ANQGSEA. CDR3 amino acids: CSVTWRGARTEAFF. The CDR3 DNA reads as TGCAGCGTCACCTGGCGAGGGGCGCGGACTGAAGCTTTCTTT.

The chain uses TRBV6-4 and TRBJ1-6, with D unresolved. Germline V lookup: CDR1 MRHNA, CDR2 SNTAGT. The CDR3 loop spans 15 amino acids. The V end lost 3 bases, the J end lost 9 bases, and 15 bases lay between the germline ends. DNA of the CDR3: TGTGCCAGCAGTGAAAGTGGCGGAGATAGTTCACCCCTCCACTTT. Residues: CASSESGGDSSPLHF.

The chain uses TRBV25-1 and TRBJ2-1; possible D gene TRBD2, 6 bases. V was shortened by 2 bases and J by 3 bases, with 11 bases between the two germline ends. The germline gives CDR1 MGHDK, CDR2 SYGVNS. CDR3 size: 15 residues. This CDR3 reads CASSEGGTCYNEQFF. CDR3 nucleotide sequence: TGTGCCAGCAGTGAAGGGGGGACTTGCTACAATGAGCAGTTCTTC.

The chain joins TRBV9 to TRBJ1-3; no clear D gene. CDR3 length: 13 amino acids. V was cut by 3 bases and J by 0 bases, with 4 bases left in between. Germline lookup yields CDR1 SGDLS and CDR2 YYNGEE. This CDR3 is CASSAPSGNTIYF. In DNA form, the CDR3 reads TGTGCCAGCAGCGCTCCCTCTGGAAACACCATATATTTT. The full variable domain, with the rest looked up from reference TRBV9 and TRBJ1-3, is DSGVTQTPKHLITATGQRVTLRCSPRSGDLSVYWYQQSLDQGLQFLIQYYNGEERAKGNILERFSAQQFPDLHSELNLSSLELGDSALYFCASSAPSGNTIYFGEGSWLTVV.

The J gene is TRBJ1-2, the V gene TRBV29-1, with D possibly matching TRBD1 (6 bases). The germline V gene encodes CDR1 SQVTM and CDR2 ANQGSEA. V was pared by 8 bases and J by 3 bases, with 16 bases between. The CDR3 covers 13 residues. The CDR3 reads CSTRGQGYYGYTF. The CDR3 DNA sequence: TGCAGCACACGGGGGCAGGGATACTATGGCTACACCTTC.

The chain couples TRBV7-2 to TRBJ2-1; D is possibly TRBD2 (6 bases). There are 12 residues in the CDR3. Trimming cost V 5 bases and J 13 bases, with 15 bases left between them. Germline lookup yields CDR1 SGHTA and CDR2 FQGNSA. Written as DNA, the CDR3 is TGTGCCAGCAGCCCGGGACTGGTTGGACAGTTCTTC. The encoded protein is CASSPGLVGQFF. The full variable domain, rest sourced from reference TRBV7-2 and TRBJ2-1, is GAGVSQSPSNKVTEKGKDVELRCDPISGHTALYWYRQSLGQGLEFLIYFQGNSAPDKSGLPSDRFSAERTGGSVSTLTIQRTQQEDSAVYLCASSPGLVGQFFGPGTRLTVL.

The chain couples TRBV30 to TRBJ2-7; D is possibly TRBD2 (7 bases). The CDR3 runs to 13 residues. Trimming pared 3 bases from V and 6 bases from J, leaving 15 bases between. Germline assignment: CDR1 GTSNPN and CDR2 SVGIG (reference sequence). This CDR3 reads CAWSEGGLGEQYF. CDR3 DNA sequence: TGTGCCTGGAGCGAGGGGGGGCTGGGCGAGCAGTACTTC.

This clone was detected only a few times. The DNA for the CDR3 is TGTGCCAGCAGCCAAGATCAGCTACTAGCGGGAGGGCCCTTCTACGAGCAGTACTTC. Translating it yields CASSQDQLLAGGPFYEQYF. The chain links TRBV14 to TRBJ2-7; 13 bases are shared with TRBD2. CDR3 size: 19 residues. V shed 0 bases, J shed 3 bases, and the junction held 11 bases outside the gene matches. Germline CDR1 is SGHDN and CDR2 is FVKESK.

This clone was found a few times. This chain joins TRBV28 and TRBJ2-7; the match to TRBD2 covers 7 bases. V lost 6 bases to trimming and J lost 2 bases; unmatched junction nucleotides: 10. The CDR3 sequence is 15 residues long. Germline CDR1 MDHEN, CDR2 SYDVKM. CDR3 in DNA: TGTGCCAGCAGCCCGGGGGGAATAGTAACCTACGAGCAGTACTTC. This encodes CASSPGGIVTYEQYF.

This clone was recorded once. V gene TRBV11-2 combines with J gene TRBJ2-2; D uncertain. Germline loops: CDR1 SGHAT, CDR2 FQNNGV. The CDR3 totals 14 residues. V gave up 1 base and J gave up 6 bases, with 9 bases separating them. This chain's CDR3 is CASSLVWGSGELFF. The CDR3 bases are TGTGCCAGCAGCTTAGTTTGGGGTTCCGGGGAGCTGTTTTTT.

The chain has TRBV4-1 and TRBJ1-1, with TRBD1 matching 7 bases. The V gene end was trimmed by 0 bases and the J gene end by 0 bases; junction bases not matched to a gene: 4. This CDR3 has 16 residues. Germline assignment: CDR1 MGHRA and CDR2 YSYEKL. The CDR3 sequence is CASSQDAGQLNTEAFF. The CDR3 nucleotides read TGCGCCAGCAGCCAAGATGCGGGACAGCTGAACACTGAAGCTTTCTTT.

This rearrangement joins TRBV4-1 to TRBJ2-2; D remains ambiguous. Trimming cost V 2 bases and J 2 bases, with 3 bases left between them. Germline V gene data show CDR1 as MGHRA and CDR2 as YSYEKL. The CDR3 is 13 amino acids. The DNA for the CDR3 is TGCGCCAGCAGCCAACTTAACACCGGGGAGCTGTTTTTT. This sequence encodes CASSQLNTGELFF.

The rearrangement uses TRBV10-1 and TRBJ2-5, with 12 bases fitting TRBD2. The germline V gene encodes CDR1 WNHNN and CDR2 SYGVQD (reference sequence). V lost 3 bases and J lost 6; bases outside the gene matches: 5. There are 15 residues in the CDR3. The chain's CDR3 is CASSETLAGGQTQYF. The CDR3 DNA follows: TGCGCCAGCAGTGAAACCCTAGCGGGAGGGCAGACCCAGTACTTC.

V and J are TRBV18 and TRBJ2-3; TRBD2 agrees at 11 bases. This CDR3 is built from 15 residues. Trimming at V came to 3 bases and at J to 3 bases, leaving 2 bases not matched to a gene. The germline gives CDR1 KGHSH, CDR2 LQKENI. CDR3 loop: CASSPGTSGTDTQYF. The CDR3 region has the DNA TGTGCCAGCTCACCCGGGACTAGCGGAACAGATACGCAGTATTTT. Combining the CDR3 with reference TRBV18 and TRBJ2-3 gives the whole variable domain NAGVMQNPRHLVRRRGQEARLRCSPMKGHSHVYWYRQLPEEGLKFMVYLQKENIIDESGMPKERFSAEFPKEGPSILRIQQVVRGDSAAYFCASSPGTSGTDTQYFGPGTRLTVL.